These 12 T cell receptor beta chains were all obtained from the same sample, sequenced in a study of blood T cells in healthy people across ages. With a J-beta primer mix and a sample-barcoded 5' primer, a second PCR ran 7 to 11 cycles. In TCRdb, the 5' RACE reads were re-called with MiXCR into one record per CDR3 protein. The sample shows some 900,000 distinct CDR3 sequences, roughly 43% of them seen only once. The sample taken for sequencing was blood. The source of these receptors is a man between 25 and 39 years old in good health.

The chain carries TRBV10-3 and TRBJ2-7; possibly TRBD2 for D (6 bases). CDR1 ENHRY and CDR2 SYGVKD come from the germline V gene. This CDR3 is built from 15 residues. V was clipped by 3 bases and J by 3 bases, with 15 bases between them. Here the CDR3 reads CAISDTSGGFYEQYF. The CDR3 DNA is TGTGCCATCAGTGACACTAGTGGGGGGTTCTACGAGCAGTACTTC.

The chain has TRBV5-6 and TRBJ2-3, with a tentative D call TRBD1 (5 bases). This CDR3 is built from 13 residues. Germline CDR1 SGHDT, CDR2 YYEEEE. V was cut by 4 bases and J by 3 bases, with 9 bases left in between. The CDR3 DNA sequence: TGTGCCAGCAGCATGGCAGGGACAGATACGCAGTATTTT. Its protein product is CASSMAGTDTQYF.

The chain links TRBV6-1 to TRBJ2-5; the D gene could be TRBD1 or TRBD2 (5 bases each). Trimming removed 6 bases from V and 11 bases from J, with 25 bases in between. This CDR3 is built from 15 residues. The germline V gene has CDR1 MNHNS and CDR2 SASEGT. The CDR3 nucleotides are TGTGCCAGCAGCAAACCGGGACGGGCTAAAGATGAGCAGTACTTC. It translates to CASSKPGRAKDEQYF.

As regards this clonotype: Mismatch with germline at one junction end may stem from a read error. The rearrangement links TRBV10-3 to TRBJ2-7, with 7 bases identical to TRBD2. CDR1 and CDR2 (germline): ENHRY, SYGVKD. CDR3 length: 15 amino acids. CDR3 DNA: TGTACCATCAGTGAGTCCAGCGGGACCACCTACGAGCAGTACTTC. Translated: CTISESSGTTYEQYF.

This clonotype was recorded a few times. This sequence joins TRBV7-3 and TRBJ2-3, with TRBD2 as a possible D gene (5 bases). Germline CDR1 reads SGHTA; CDR2 reads FQGTGA. V dropped 6 bases and J dropped 2 bases, with 12 bases sitting between them. This CDR3 is 14 amino acids long. The CDR3 spells CASRAGTDTDTQYF. The DNA for the CDR3 is TGTGCCAGCAGGGCGGGCACTGACACAGATACGCAGTATTTT.

This clonotype occurred once. The chain joins TRBV3-1 to TRBJ1-3, with TRBD1 matching over 7 bases. V shed 4 bases and J 2 bases; nucleotides not matched to a gene: 5. Germline-derived CDR1 and CDR2 are LGHDT and YNNKEL (reference sequence). CDR3 length equals 15 residues. CDR3 nucleotides: TGTGCCAGCAGCCGAACAGGGGAGGCTGGAAACACCATATATTTT. Translating it yields CASSRTGEAGNTIYF.

The chain carries TRBV6-2 or TRBV6-3 and TRBJ2-3; no clear D. This CDR3 has 13 residues. The V gene lost 8 bases and the J gene lost 5 bases, with 14 bases spanning the gap. Germline V lookup: CDR1 MNHEY, CDR2 SVGEGT. The CDR3 DNA reads as TGTGCCAGCGGCGCGGCTATGGGAGATACGCAGTATTTT. This encodes CASGAAMGDTQYF.

The chain links TRBV11-2 to TRBJ2-7; 7 bases align to TRBD1. The CDR3 has 21 residues. With V trimmed by 4 bases and J by 7 bases, 31 bases remained unmatched. Germline V lookup: CDR1 SGHAT, CDR2 FQNNGV. The CDR3 is CASSSKRTGFSAYMESGEQYF. CDR3 nucleotide sequence: TGTGCCAGCAGCTCAAAGCGGACAGGATTCTCTGCCTACATGGAATCGGGGGAGCAGTACTTC.

This clonotype was counted a few times. The chain employs TRBV28 and TRBJ1-2; 12 bases agree with TRBD1. The CDR3 is made up of 16 amino acids. V gave up 7 bases and J gave up 4 bases; unmatched junction bases: 10. Germline loops: CDR1 MDHEN, CDR2 SYDVKM. CDR3 protein: CASTLGTGGAIYGYTF. The CDR3 nucleotides are TGTGCCAGCACTCTAGGGACAGGGGGCGCCATCTATGGCTACACCTTC.

This clonotype was seen once. The chain has TRBV12-5 and TRBJ2-3; the match to TRBD2 covers 13 bases. Germline trimming cut 7 bases from V and 11 bases from J; bases unmatched to any gene: 12. CDR1 and CDR2 from the germline V gene are LGHNT and FRNRAP. This CDR3 has 15 amino acids. CDR3: CASAFLTSGGYLQYF. CDR3 DNA sequence: TGTGCTAGTGCCTTCCTGACTAGCGGGGGGTATTTGCAGTATTTT.

The V call is TRBV20-1, the J call TRBJ2-7; D is ambiguous. The CDR3 has 12 residues. From germline, CDR1 is DFQATT and CDR2 SNEGSKA (reference sequence). V gave up 4 bases and J gave up 2 bases, with 9 bases separating them. The CDR3 loop reads CSANMTPYEQYF. The CDR3 DNA reads as TGCAGTGCTAACATGACCCCCTACGAGCAGTACTTC.

This rearrangement joins TRBV7-2 to TRBJ2-2; D gene ambiguous. This CDR3 region has 14 residues. In germline, CDR1 is SGHTA, CDR2 FQGNSA. Deletions cut 1 base from V and 4 bases from J, with 7 bases between. The CDR3 nucleotides are TGTGCCAGCAGCTTAGGCGTGTTCACCGGGGAGCTGTTTTTT. Amino acid sequence: CASSLGVFTGELFF.